This section outlines one T cell receptor (beta chain) sequence together with its context. Original data processing: From reference gene primer amplification, estimates of nucleated cell counts were derived. TCRdb's table, derived via immunoSEQ multiplex PCR, lists solely in-frame clones and lacks some. D and trimming were read from the DNA, whereas the V and J calls and clone size are those reported in that table. The sample contains about 68,000 clones, almost 85% of which appear only once. This sample stems from a study of blood T cell repertoires in COVID-19. V gave up 3 bases and J gave up 3 bases; unmatched junction bases: 5. Germline CDR1 is SGDLS and CDR2 is YYNGEE. This CDR3 is 14 amino acids long.

This chain connects TRBV9 to TRBJ1-2; 7 nucleotides line up with TRBD1. Input material: peripheral blood. This TCR came from a man in his fifties or sixties with active COVID-19. The CDR3 DNA follows: TGTGCCAGCAGCGCCCGACAGGGCTACTATGGCTACACCTTC. Residues: CASSARQGYYGYTF.